This T cell receptor beta chain is from a study of spatial heterogeneity in lung cancer. About the study: Tumor-region TCR transcript counts correlated strongly with a T cell module score from matched bulk RNA-seq.

Study results and limitations: Intratumoral expanded alpha and beta TCR counts were found to track tumor mutation counts. Ubiquitous and regional nonsynonymous mutations were each tracked by the matching count of ubiquitous or regional expanded TCRs. Of tumor T cells, an estimated coverage of around 7% was reached for alpha chains and less than 15% for beta chains.

MiXCR was run by TCRdb on the 5' RACE reads, yielding one entry per CDR3 protein. In the table there are approximately 16,000 distinct CDR3 sequences, approximately 6.2% of which are singletons. Trimming took off 2 bases at V and 1 base at J, with 3 bases between the two ends. CDR1 is MNHNY and CDR2 is SVGAGI in the germline V gene (reference sequence). The CDR3 is 13 residues long. This clonotype is labeled medium-sized (0.01 to 0.1%). Its antigen remains unknown. Time point given: sample taken at primary tumor resection. The donors comprised about 65 untreated early-stage non-small cell lung cancer patients.

The source is a female donor with early-stage non-small cell lung cancer. The material was lung tumor tissue, obtained at surgery. The rearrangement links TRBV6-6 to TRBJ2-1; D is unclear. In nucleotides, the CDR3 is TGTGCCAGCAGTTACCGGTCCTACAATGAGCAGTTCTTC. Its protein product is CASSYRSYNEQFF.